This TCR beta chain was recovered during a study of T cell responses to AZD1222 COVID-19 vaccine. In the study overall: Pooling covered second doses at about 4 or about 12 weeks.

The CDR3 has 14 amino acids. In germline, CDR1 is MNHNY, CDR2 SVGAGI (reference sequence). V gave up 0 bases and J gave up 5 bases; unmatched junction bases: 2. The protocol was immunoSEQ multiplex PCR, while the TCRdb copy is restricted to in-frame clones and leaves out a portion. This sample has approximately 180,000 clones; around nine tenths occur once, and the top ten carry 2% to 3%. The sequencing used peripheral blood, collected on day 0 of AZD1222 vaccination. The chain is built from TRBV6-6 and TRBJ1-1; TRBD1 matches 8 bases. The TCR sequence derives from an adult in good health. The CDR3 region is CASSYSTGATEAFF. The CDR3 DNA sequence: TGTGCCAGCAGTTACTCGACAGGGGCTACTGAAGCTTTCTTT.